The clone carrying this T cell receptor beta chain was detected a few times. Its specificity is not known. TCRdb called the 5' RACE reads again in MiXCR, with one record for every CDR3 protein. The data show under 700,000 distinct CDR3 sequences, with 17% seen just once and roughly a sixth held by the top ten. These data come from a study of T cells after yellow fever vaccination. Findings of the study overall: Once the booster was given, most primary-vaccination clones reappeared, at roughly 96% for CD4 and 88% for CD8.

The sequence came from a man younger than 35 who received the YFV17D yellow fever vaccine. Material: PBMCs, obtained 4 to 6 days after the first yellow fever vaccination.

As DNA, the CDR3 is TGCAGCACAACAGGACAGGGGAACACTGAAGCTTTCTTT. As protein: CSTTGQGNTEAFF. The J gene is TRBJ1-1, the V gene TRBV29-1; 8 nucleotides line up with TRBD1. V gave up 8 bases and J gave up 1 base; unmatched junction bases: 6. There are 13 residues in the CDR3. In germline, CDR1 is SQVTM, CDR2 ANQGSEA.